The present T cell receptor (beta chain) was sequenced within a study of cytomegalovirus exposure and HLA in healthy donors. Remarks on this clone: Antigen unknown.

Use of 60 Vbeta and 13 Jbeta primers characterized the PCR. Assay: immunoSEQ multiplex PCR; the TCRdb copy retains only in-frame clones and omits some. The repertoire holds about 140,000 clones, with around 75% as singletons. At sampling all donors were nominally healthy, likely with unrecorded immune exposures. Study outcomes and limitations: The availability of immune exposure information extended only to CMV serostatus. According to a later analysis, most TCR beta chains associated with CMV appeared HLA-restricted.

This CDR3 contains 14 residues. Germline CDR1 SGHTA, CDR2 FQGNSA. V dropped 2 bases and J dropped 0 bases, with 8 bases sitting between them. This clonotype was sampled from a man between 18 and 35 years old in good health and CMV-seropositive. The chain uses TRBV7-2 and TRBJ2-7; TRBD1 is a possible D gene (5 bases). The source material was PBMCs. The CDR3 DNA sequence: TGTGCCAGCAGCTTAATGGGGCCCTCCTACGAGCAGTACTTC. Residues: CASSLMGPSYEQYF. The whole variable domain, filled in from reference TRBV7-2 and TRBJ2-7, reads GAGVSQSPSNKVTEKGKDVELRCDPISGHTALYWYRQSLGQGLEFLIYFQGNSAPDKSGLPSDRFSAERTGGSVSTLTIQRTQQEDSAVYLCASSLMGPSYEQYFGPGTRLTVT.